These 12 T cell receptor beta chains originate from one sample sequenced in a study of beta chain features in type 1 diabetes. Sequenced material consisted of expressed TCRB transcripts (all of the isolated RNA was reverse transcribed). TCRdb keeps only in-frame clones here, not all; method: immunoSEQ multiplex PCR. Of about 320,000 clones listed, 14% are singletons. The sample was central memory CD4+ T cells from blood. These receptor sequences come from a man aged 25 to 45 in good health.

This clone has more than one count but fewer than ten. The V call is TRBV6-5, the J call TRBJ2-2, with 8 bases matching TRBD1. CDR3 size: 15 residues. Germline V gene data show CDR1 as MNHEY and CDR2 as SVGAGI. The junction had 5 bases not matched to a gene; V was cut back by 6 bases and J by 2 bases. The CDR3, as DNA: TGTGCCAGCAGACAAACAGGGGGTAACACCGGGGAGCTGTTTTTT. This translates into CASRQTGGNTGELFF.

The rearrangement links TRBV6-5 to TRBJ1-5; 7 bases map to TRBD1. The trim removed 4 bases at V and 5 bases at J, leaving 2 bases unmatched. Germline assignment: CDR1 MNHEY and CDR2 SVGAGI. CDR3 length: 13 amino acids. The chain's CDR3 is CASSWDRDQPQHF. DNA for the CDR3: TGTGCCAGCAGTTGGGACAGAGATCAGCCCCAGCATTTT.

This clone was recorded a few times. The junction shows a germline mismatch at one end, possibly a read error. This chain connects TRBV29-1 to TRBJ2-1, with 9 bases lining up with TRBD1. Per germline, CDR1 SQVTM and CDR2 ANQGSEA. The CDR3 runs 12 residues. CDR3 in amino acids: CSVERTGAIRVF. CDR3 nucleotide sequence: TGCAGCGTTGAAAGGACAGGGGCAATTCGGGTCTTC.

This sequence joins TRBV6-5 and TRBJ2-3, with 7 nucleotides matching TRBD2. V was clipped by 4 bases and J by 0 bases; unmatched bases: 7. The CDR3 is 16 amino acids. Germline-derived CDR1 and CDR2 are MNHEY and SVGAGI. The CDR3 spells CASSSATSTSTDTQYF. The CDR3 coding sequence is TGTGCCAGCAGTTCCGCGACTAGCACCAGCACAGATACGCAGTATTTT.

V is TRBV2 and J is TRBJ1-5; no definite D call. Trimming took 3 bases from V and 0 from J, leaving 9 bases between them. Germline CDR1 and CDR2: SNHLY and FYNNEI. There are 15 residues in the CDR3. The DNA for the CDR3 is TGTGCCAGCAGTGATCGAGCTTCTAGCAATCAGCCCCAGCATTTT. Translating gives CASSDRASSNQPQHF. Looking up the rest from reference TRBV2 and TRBJ1-5 gives the full variable domain: EPEVTQTPSHQVTQMGQEVILRCVPISNHLYFYWYRQILGQKVEFLVSFYNNEISEKSEIFDDQFSVERPDGSNFTLKIRSTKLEDSAMYFCASSDRASSNQPQHFGDGTRLSIL.

This clone was counted only a few times. V gene TRBV6-1 combines with J gene TRBJ2-1; D is unclear. Between the trimmed V and J ends, which lost 3 bases and 5 bases, there was a span of 2 bases. This CDR3 is built from 11 residues. Germline CDR1 and CDR2: MNHNS and SASEGT. The CDR3 spells CASSEHNEQFF. DNA of the CDR3: TGTGCCAGCAGTGAGCACAATGAGCAGTTCTTC.

The J gene is TRBJ2-1, the V gene TRBV7-9; 7 bases agree with TRBD1. The germline gives CDR1 SEHNR, CDR2 FQNEAQ (reference sequence). V was pared by 0 bases and J by 7 bases, with 6 bases of the junction left unmatched. The CDR3 consists of 15 residues. CDR3 bases: TGTGCCAGCAGCTTAGCGACGACAGGGTGGAATGAGCAGTTCTTC. Its protein product is CASSLATTGWNEQFF.

In its sample, this clone was seen many times. V gene TRBV5-6 combines with J gene TRBJ2-3; unclear D gene. The CDR3 is 14 residues long. V was clipped by 2 bases and J by 4 bases, with 11 bases between them. Germline V CDR1 and CDR2: SGHDT, YYEEEE. CDR3 sequence (DNA): TGTGCCAGCAGCTTCCTTACGAGCGCAGATACGCAGTATTTT. Translating it yields CASSFLTSADTQYF.

The gene calls are TRBV19 and TRBJ1-6, with 9 bases fitting TRBD1. The CDR3 loop spans 16 amino acids. V trimming: 6 bases; J trimming: 6 bases; junction bases outside the gene matches: 9. Germline V gives CDR1 LNHDA, CDR2 SQIVND (reference sequence). The CDR3 DNA reads TGTGCCAGTAGGACTACAGGGGGCTCAAGTAATTCACCCCTCCACTTT. Encoded protein: CASRTTGGSSNSPLHF.

The chain combines TRBV2 with TRBJ1-5; D uncertain. In germline, CDR1 is SNHLY, CDR2 FYNNEI. The CDR3 loop spans 16 amino acids. V was trimmed by 6 bases and J by 5 bases, leaving 20 bases between them. The CDR3 loop reads CASSRWGWAEHQPQHF. For the CDR3, the DNA is TGTGCCAGCAGCCGATGGGGATGGGCAGAACATCAGCCCCAGCATTTT.

The sample holds a few counts of this clone. The J gene is TRBJ2-5, the V gene TRBV5-4; 12 bases are shared with TRBD2. Trimming at V came to 5 bases and at J to 2 bases, leaving 4 bases not matched to a gene. Germline V gene lookup returns CDR1 SGHNT and CDR2 YYREEE (reference sequence). CDR3 length equals 15 residues. The CDR3 DNA is TGTGCCAGCAGGCCGGGACTAGCGGGTCAAGAGACCCAGTACTTC. Protein: CASRPGLAGQETQYF.

Only a few counts were recorded for this clone. The J gene is TRBJ2-7, the V gene TRBV6-6, with a possible D match to TRBD1 (6 bases). The CDR3 contains 12 residues. Between the trimmed V and J ends, which lost 6 bases and 1 base, there was a span of 7 bases. Germline V gives CDR1 MNHNY, CDR2 SVGAGI (reference sequence). CDR3 nucleotide sequence: TGTGCCAGCAGCCAGGGGTCCTACGAGCAGTACGTC. Protein product: CASSQGSYEQYV.